Listed here are 15 T cell receptor beta chains from one sample, sequenced in a study of blood T cell repertoires in COVID-19. Produced via immunoSEQ multiplex PCR; TCRdb's table is partial and in-frame only. This table has around 70,000 clones, 60% to 85% appearing once. Sequencing was done on a sample of peripheral blood. All receptors come from a man between 70 and 80 years old with acute or convalescent COVID-19.

This chain connects TRBV19 to TRBJ1-5; TRBD1 aligns across 7 bases. Germline V gene data show CDR1 as LNHDA and CDR2 as SQIVND (reference sequence). The CDR3 has 14 residues. V shed 5 bases, J shed 4 bases, and the junction held 5 bases outside the gene matches. DNA of the CDR3: TGTGCCAGTAGTCCAGACAGGGATAATCAGCCCCAGCATTTT. Its translation: CASSPDRDNQPQHF. Full variable domain (missing parts from reference TRBV19 and TRBJ1-5): DGGITQSPKYLFRKEGQNVTLSCEQNLNHDAMYWYRQDPGQGLRLIYYSQIVNDFQKGDIAEGYSVSREKKESFPLTVTSAQKNPTAFYLCASSPDRDNQPQHFGDGTRLSIL.

The chain combines TRBV11-1 with TRBJ1-1; possible D gene TRBD1, 6 bases. This CDR3 comprises 13 residues. In germline, CDR1 is SGHAT, CDR2 FQDESV (reference sequence). Trimming left V 5 bases short and J 8 bases short, with 15 bases between. The CDR3 is CASSRGGGGEAFF. CDR3 sequence (DNA): TGTGCCAGCAGCCGAGGAGGGGGAGGGGAAGCTTTCTTT.

V gene TRBV15 combines with J gene TRBJ2-5; 13 positions agree with TRBD2. The V gene end was trimmed by 0 bases and the J gene end by 1 base; junction bases not matched to a gene: 5. This CDR3 region has 18 residues. From germline, CDR1 is LNHNV and CDR2 YYDKDF (reference sequence). CDR3 sequence (DNA): TGTGCCACCAGCAGAGATCTGGGGACTAGCGGGGTCCAAGAGACCCAGTACTTC. Its protein product is CATSRDLGTSGVQETQYF.

CDR3 residues: CASSFWGAGETQYF. The CDR3 region has the DNA TGTGCCAGCAGCTTTTGGGGAGCTGGGGAGACCCAGTACTTC. The chain is built from TRBV5-4 and TRBJ2-5, with D possibly TRBD2 on 5 matching bases. The length of the CDR3 is 14 residues. Germline V gives CDR1 SGHNT, CDR2 YYREEE (reference sequence). Trimming left V 2 bases short and J 5 bases short, with 13 bases between. Based on the CDR3 plus reference TRBV5-4 and TRBJ2-5, the full variable domain is ETGVTQSPTHLIKTRGQQVTLRCSSQSGHNTVSWYQQALGQGPQFIFQYYREEENGRGNFPPRFSGLQFPNYSSELNVNALELDDSALYLCASSFWGAGETQYFGPGTRLLVL.

This clone occurred once. The chain recombines TRBV7-9 with TRBJ1-6; D ambiguous. V was shortened by 1 base and J by 9 bases, with 7 bases between the two germline ends. Germline assignment: CDR1 SEHNR and CDR2 FQNEAQ (reference sequence). This CDR3 contains 13 residues. The CDR3 DNA reads as TGTGCCAGCAGCTTAGTAGAGGGTTCACCCCTCCACTTT. Residues: CASSLVEGSPLHF. The variable domain in full, completed from reference TRBV7-9 and TRBJ1-6, reads DTGVSQNPRHKITKRGQNVTFRCDPISEHNRLYWYRQTLGQGPEFLTYFQNEAQLEKSRLLSDRFSAERPKGSFSTLEIQRTEQGDSAMYLCASSLVEGSPLHFGNGTRLTVT.

The chain couples TRBV7-8 to TRBJ2-7, with 12 bases matching TRBD2. In germline, CDR1 is SGHVS, CDR2 FQNEAQ. The CDR3 contains 15 residues. After removal of 0 bases from V and 6 bases from J, the junction contained 3 bases not matched to a gene. The CDR3 protein is CASSLAPSGRGEQYF. The CDR3 DNA reads TGTGCCAGCAGCTTAGCTCCTAGCGGGAGGGGCGAGCAGTACTTC.

The J gene is TRBJ2-2, the V gene TRBV24-1, with 11 bases aligning to TRBD2. The CDR3 is 17 residues long. V lost 4 bases, J lost 7 bases, and 10 bases stayed unmatched. Looked up from germline, CDR1 is KGHDR and CDR2 is SFDVKD. The CDR3 loop is CATSDLAGGKNIGELFF. The CDR3 DNA sequence: TGTGCCACCAGTGACTTAGCGGGAGGGAAAAATATCGGGGAGCTGTTTTTT.

The chain uses TRBV10-3 and TRBJ1-6; D is unclear. This CDR3 spans 15 amino acids. V dropped 5 bases and J dropped 5 bases, with 13 bases sitting between them. The germline V gene has CDR1 ENHRY and CDR2 SYGVKD. CDR3 sequence: CAISIGQTNNSPLHF. The CDR3 coding sequence is TGTGCCATCAGTATTGGGCAGACAAATAATTCACCCCTCCACTTT.

The chain employs TRBV6-1 and TRBJ1-1; D is unclear. The CDR3 is 13 amino acids. Between the trimmed V and J ends, which lost 1 base and 5 bases, there was a span of 8 bases. The germline V gene has CDR1 MNHNS and CDR2 SASEGT. CDR3 residues: CASSEVGSTEAFF. As DNA, the CDR3 is TGTGCCAGCAGTGAAGTTGGTAGTACTGAAGCTTTCTTT.

The chain uses TRBV28 and TRBJ1-2, with TRBD1 matching 12 bases. The CDR3 is 17 residues long. Per the germline V gene, CDR1 is MDHEN and CDR2 is SYDVKM. With V trimmed by 6 bases and J by 5 bases, 13 bases remained unmatched. The CDR3 reads CASRPPWGQGAEYGYTF. The CDR3 bases are TGTGCCAGCAGACCCCCCTGGGGACAGGGGGCAGAGTATGGCTACACCTTC.

In nucleotides, the CDR3 is TGTGCCAGCAGCCCGTGGACAGCTAATCCTACCCTCCACTTT. This codes for CASSPWTANPTLHF. The rearrangement links TRBV5-4 to TRBJ1-6; possibly TRBD1 for D (6 bases). Germline CDR1 reads SGHNT; CDR2 reads YYREEE (reference sequence). The CDR3 is 14 residues long. The germline V and J ends were trimmed by 4 bases and 14 bases, with 19 bases remaining between them. The complete variable domain, with remaining parts taken from reference TRBV5-4 and TRBJ1-6, reads ETGVTQSPTHLIKTRGQQVTLRCSSQSGHNTVSWYQQALGQGPQFIFQYYREEENGRGNFPPRFSGLQFPNYSSELNVNALELDDSALYLCASSPWTANPTLHFGNGTRLTVT.

V gene TRBV6-6 combines with J gene TRBJ2-7, with D perhaps matching TRBD1 (6 bases). The V gene's germline CDR1 is MNHNY and CDR2 SVGAGI (reference sequence). The CDR3 length is 14 residues. V lost 5 bases and J 5 bases, leaving 16 bases between the germline ends. The DNA for the CDR3 is TGTGCCAGCAGTCCCCAGGGGCTCGGGGACGAGCAGTACTTC. It codes for CASSPQGLGDEQYF.

CDR3 region: CASSEQGTNEKLFF. The CDR3 region has the DNA TGTGCCAGCAGTGAACAGGGGACTAATGAAAAACTGTTTTTT. The chain recombines TRBV2 with TRBJ1-4, with D perhaps TRBD1 (6 bases). The CDR3 loop spans 14 amino acids. Germline V CDR1 and CDR2: SNHLY, FYNNEI. V shed 2 bases and J shed 2 bases, with 6 bases lying between them.

The chain carries TRBV4-2 and TRBJ2-1; 7 bases agree with TRBD2. CDR3 length equals 18 residues. The germline CDR1 and CDR2 sequences are LGHNA and YNFKEQ. V trimming: 4 bases; J trimming: 6 bases; junction bases outside the gene matches: 18. The CDR3 here is CASSRSLFVGGAGNEQFF. The CDR3 DNA follows: TGTGCCAGCAGCCGAAGCCTTTTCGTGGGAGGGGCGGGCAATGAGCAGTTCTTC.

This clone was detected once. This chain links TRBV3-1 (or the pseudogene TRBV3-2) with TRBJ2-1; 10 nucleotides agree with TRBD2. J lost 7 bases, V lost 4 bases, and 4 bases had no gene match. This CDR3 has 14 residues. CDR1 LGHDT and CDR2 YNNKEL come from the germline V gene (reference sequence). The CDR3 here is CASSLLTSGNEQFF. CDR3 DNA: TGTGCCAGCAGCCTATTGACTAGCGGGAATGAGCAGTTCTTC.